The clone carrying this T cell receptor beta chain was recorded many times. Antigen specificity is unknown. Researchers tagged individual cDNA molecules with unique molecular identifiers. TCRdb reprocessed the 5' RACE reads via MiXCR and lists one record per CDR3 protein. The repertoire includes about 86,000 distinct CDR3 sequences, 13% to 15% of them detected once, and roughly 6.4% sits in the top ten. The sample comes from a study of early T cells in non-severe SARS-CoV-2 infection. Study context: Bulk RNA from unsorted whole blood was sequenced; chains were unpaired.

Study-wide findings and caveats: Anti-spike CD8 specificities were favored by VDJdb matching, whose results missed private and CD4 specificities.

This CDR3 is 13 amino acids long. The V end lost 1 base, the J end lost 5 bases, and 10 bases lay between the germline ends. The germline CDR1 and CDR2 sequences are SGHRS and YFSETQ. This chain links TRBV5-1 with TRBJ2-7, with a possible D match to TRBD1 (5 bases). Sequenced input: whole blood. The sequence was collected from an adult who was a healthcare worker with PCR-confirmed SARS-CoV-2 infection or an uninfected control (not recorded which). The CDR3 sequence: CASSLQGTNEQYF. Written as DNA, the CDR3 is TGCGCCAGCAGCTTGCAGGGCACGAACGAGCAGTACTTC.